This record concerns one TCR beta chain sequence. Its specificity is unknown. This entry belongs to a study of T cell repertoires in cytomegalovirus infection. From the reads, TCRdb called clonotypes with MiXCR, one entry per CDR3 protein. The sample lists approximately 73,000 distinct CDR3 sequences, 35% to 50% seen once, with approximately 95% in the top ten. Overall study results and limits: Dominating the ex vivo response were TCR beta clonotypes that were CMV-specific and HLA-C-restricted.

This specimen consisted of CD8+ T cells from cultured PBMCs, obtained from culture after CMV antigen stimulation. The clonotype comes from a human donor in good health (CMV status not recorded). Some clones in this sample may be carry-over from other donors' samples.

DNA for the CDR3: TGTGCCAGCAGCCTCAGCGAAGGTAGCGCAGATACGCAGTATTTT. It encodes CASSLSEGSADTQYF. The chain links TRBV7-3 to TRBJ2-3, with a tentative D call TRBD2 (5 bases). There are 15 residues in the CDR3. CDR1 and CDR2 from the germline V gene are SGHTA and FQGTGA. The V and J ends lost 5 bases and 4 bases respectively, with 16 bases between them.